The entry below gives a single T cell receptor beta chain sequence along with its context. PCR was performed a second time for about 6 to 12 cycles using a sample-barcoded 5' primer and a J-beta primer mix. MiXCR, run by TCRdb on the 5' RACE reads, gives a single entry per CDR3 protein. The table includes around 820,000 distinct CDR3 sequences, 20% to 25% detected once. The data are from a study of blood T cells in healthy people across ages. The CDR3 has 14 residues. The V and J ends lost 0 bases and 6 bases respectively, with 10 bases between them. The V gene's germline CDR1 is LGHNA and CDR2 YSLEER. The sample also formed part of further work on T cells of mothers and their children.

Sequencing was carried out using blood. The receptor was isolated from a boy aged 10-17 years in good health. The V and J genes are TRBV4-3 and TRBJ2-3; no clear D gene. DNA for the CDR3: TGCGCCAGCAGCCAAGATGGACCCCGGGATACGCAGTATTTT. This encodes CASSQDGPRDTQYF.